Described below is a single T cell receptor beta chain sequence and its context. Its cognate antigen has yet to be identified. Base qualities were left out, and no much larger clone turns up one base away. The method was 5' RACE. TCRdb lists the instrument as Illumina HiSeq 2500. A second PCR of about 6 to 11 cycles was performed with a sample-barcoded 5' primer and a J-beta primer mix. A template-switch 5' adaptor carrying 12 random nucleotides introduced a unique molecular identifier onto each TCR beta cDNA molecule. Each sample yielded at least 2.5 million CDR3-containing paired-end reads. The Mint cDNA synthesis kit, primed by a TRBC-specific oligonucleotide, was used to synthesize first-strand cDNA from all RNA. All cDNA was treated with uracil-DNA glycosylase and then went through a first 18-cycle PCR with the universal primers M1SS and BC2_uni_R. The paper's processing steps were these. For normalization, 1 million high-quality reads, each with a distinct molecular identifier, were randomly selected from each sample. Instead of being binned into consensus sequences, reads with shared molecular identifiers were discarded. MiTCR, with a Q25 quality threshold and the strictest error-elimination algorithm, was used for CDR3 identification, clonotype clustering and error correction. A nonparametric unseen species model with Euler transformation was used to estimate a lower bound on total TCR beta diversity. TCRdb reanalyzed the raw reads on its own, using fastp at Q25 for trimming and MiXCR for clone calling, and kept in-frame beta chains. Entries are consolidated by CDR3 protein sequence, retaining the most common genes and DNA. In this record, the V and J calls reflect TCRdb's handling and not the investigators' own analysis. For this sample there are some 1 million distinct CDR3 sequences; 35% to 55% appear just once. 18% of the sample lies in the top ten.

This sample was taken from a study of blood T cells in healthy people across ages (dated by TCRdb to the mid-2010s). About the investigation overall: In model experiments, roughly one uniquely barcoded TCR beta cDNA molecule per two T cells was captured by template switching. Using deep sequencing normalized with unique cDNA molecular identifiers, the study measured how TCR beta repertoire diversity changes with age. The donors were split into four age groups: young (average 16 years), middle-aged (roughly 40), aged (more than 60) and long-lived (about 74). Donors of different ages were randomly distributed across sequencing lanes to avoid experimental bias. For two donors (one aged 18 to 30 and one aged 80 or older), the study analyzed two additional independent replicas of 1 million unique cDNA reads from the same blood draw.

Donors were 30 to 45 systemically healthy Caucasian individuals from Russia aged 6 to 90 years. About 9.8 milliliters of peripheral blood were drawn from each donor into EDTA-treated Vacutainer tubes. Ficoll-Paque density-gradient centrifugation was used to isolate PBMCs, with at least 6.5 million obtained per sample. Trizol reagent was used to extract total RNA from PBMCs, with at least 6 micrograms per sample. For every donor, an aliquot of PBMCs went through flow cytometry to measure the percentages of naive CD45RAhigh/CD27high T cells. The cysteine opens and the phenylalanine closes a CDR3 of 16 amino acids. The read is trimmed to its CDR3 DNA, 48 bases read in frame from base 1. The V end loses 5 bases and the J end loses 4 bases, and a stretch of 21 bases separates them. General study outcomes and caveats: Estimates of total diversity based on one million sequenced T cells were regarded as lower bounds and as underestimates. There was a strong correlation between observed TCR beta diversity and the percentage of naive T cells measured by flow cytometry. Because donor CMV infection status was unknown, age-related changes in expanded clonotypes were potentially confounded. Bulk unsorted PBMC profiling prevented conclusive comparison of naive and antigen-experienced compartments. Observed TCR beta diversity per million T cells fell roughly linearly with age, and a significant reduction was already apparent by age about 38. Compared with the aged group, more naive CD4+ T cells, fewer expanded clones and increased TCR diversity were shown by the long-lived group, suggesting age selection.

This clonotype was sampled from an older woman in good health. Sequences were obtained from blood. The sequence links TRBV12-3 or TRBV12-4 to TRBJ2-7; the D segment could be TRBD2, given 6 matching bases. The CDR3 reads CASSPQTSPAAYEQYF. The bases are TGTGCCAGCAGTCCCCAAACTAGCCCCGCCGCTTACGAGCAGTACTTC.